This is a list of T cell receptor beta chains from one sample in a study of neoadjuvant nivolumab and ipilimumab in lung cancer. Some clones are missing from TCRdb's copy, which holds only in-frame ones; the method was immunoSEQ multiplex PCR. The sample holds 25,000 to 30,000 clones; more than 75% are singletons and the top ten take about 20%. The input for sequencing was tumor tissue, taken after neoadjuvant nivolumab, alone or with ipilimumab, at or shortly before surgery. Receptor source: an adult with non-small cell lung cancer. CDR3s include the opening cysteine and the closing phenylalanine or tryptophan. The order of the fields is V gene, J gene, D gene, CDR3 length, clone size, CDR3 protein, CDR3 DNA. A D gene is named only where the DNA matches it firmly. For some rows the clone size is stated as once, few or many, or as a class when expanded; others skip it.

>TRBV20-1|TRBJ1-2|-|11|-
CSATDRGDQTF
TGCAGTGCTACCGACCGAGGGGACCAAACCTTC
>TRBV6-5|TRBJ2-7|TRBD1|15|-
CASSRGAGGIYEQYF
TGTGCCAGCAGCCGAGGGGCAGGGGGAATCTACGAGCAGTACTTC
>TRBV5-1|TRBJ1-2|TRBD1|14|-
CASSNTGVHYGYTF
TGCGCCAGCAGCAACACAGGGGTCCACTATGGCTACACCTTC
>TRBV30|TRBJ1-3|-|15|once
CAWARRGLSGNTIYF
TGTGCCTGGGCCCGGAGAGGGCTCTCTGGAAACACCATATATTTT
>TRBV20-1|TRBJ1-2|-|11|once
CSAFLRGGYTF
TGCAGTGCTTTCTTGAGGGGAGGCTACACCTTC
>TRBV2|TRBJ2-7|-|13|-
CASSGVASYEQYF
TGTGCCAGCTCGGGGGTGGCCTCCTACGAGCAGTACTTC
>TRBV7-6|TRBJ1-1|TRBD1|14|-
CASSLEGAGTEAFF
TGTGCCAGCAGCCTTGAGGGGGCTGGAACTGAAGCTTTCTTT
>TRBV29-1|TRBJ2-2|TRBD1|13|-
CSVPDRATGELFF
TGCAGCGTTCCCGACAGGGCCACCGGGGAGCTGTTTTTT
>TRBV27|TRBJ1-2|TRBD1|13|-
CASSFLQGYGYTF
TGTGCCAGCAGTTTCCTACAGGGGTATGGCTACACCTTC
>TRBV9|TRBJ2-3|-|16|-
CASSAAPGQGSNTQYF
TGTGCCAGCAGCGCAGCACCGGGACAAGGTAGTAATACGCAGTATTTT
>TRBV11-2|TRBJ2-1|-|15|-
CASSLGTPALDEQFF
TGTGCCAGCAGCTTGGGCACCCCTGCTTTAGATGAGCAGTTCTTC
>TRBV9|TRBJ1-2|-|14|few
CASSAGRGNYGYTF
TGTGCCAGCAGCGCGGGGAGAGGTAACTATGGCTACACCTTC
>TRBV12-5|TRBJ1-1|-|13|-
CASGLQLNTEAFF
TGTGCTAGTGGTTTACAGCTGAACACTGAAGCTTTCTTT
>TRBV2|TRBJ1-2|-|14|-
CASSEGQVNYGYTF
TGTGCCAGCAGTGAAGGACAGGTTAACTATGGCTACACCTTC
>TRBV7-8|TRBJ2-7|-|15|-
CASSLAPGADNEQYF
TGTGCCAGCAGCCTGGCCCCAGGGGCGGATAACGAGCAGTACTTC
>TRBV28|TRBJ2-1|TRBD2|14|-
CASVASGGDNEQFF
TGTGCCAGCGTCGCTAGCGGGGGGGACAATGAGCAGTTCTTC
>TRBV6-5|TRBJ1-4|TRBD1|13|-
CASSYSTGGKLFF
TGTGCCAGCAGTTACTCGACAGGGGGGAAACTGTTTTTT
>TRBV5-6|TRBJ1-2|-|15|few
CASSLPPTDLYGYTF
TGTGCCAGCAGCTTGCCCCCGACAGATCTCTATGGCTACACCTTC
>TRBV29-1|TRBJ2-3|TRBD1|15|-
CSVMGQGSSTDTQYF
TGCAGCGTAATGGGACAGGGATCGAGCACAGATACGCAGTATTTT
>TRBV19|TRBJ1-2|TRBD1|16|-
CASSTGTGWANYGYTF
TGTGCCAGTAGTACTGGGACAGGGTGGGCTAACTATGGCTACACCTTC
>TRBV5-4|TRBJ2-5|-|13|-
CASSPGTGETQYF
TGTGCCAGCAGCCCTGGGACGGGTGAGACCCAGTACTTC
>TRBV7-3|TRBJ2-2|-|12|-
CASSSGAGELFF
TGTGCCAGCAGCTCAGGGGCCGGGGAGCTGTTTTTT
>TRBV9|TRBJ2-3|-|15|-
CASSVSHEGTDTQYF
TGTGCCAGCAGCGTGAGCCATGAGGGCACAGATACGCAGTATTTT
>TRBV9|TRBJ2-1|-|16|few
CASSGGGAGRWREQFF
TGTGCCAGCAGCGGAGGGGGGGCGGGGAGATGGCGGGAGCAGTTCTTC
>TRBV7-9|TRBJ1-3|TRBD1|16|few
CASSLTYRGEGNTIYF
TGTGCCAGCAGCTTAACCTACAGGGGAGAAGGAAACACCATATATTTT
>TRBV14|TRBJ1-4|-|14|-
CASSLATAPEKLFF
TGTGCCAGCAGCCTGGCTACAGCCCCTGAAAAACTGTTTTTT
>TRBV5-4|TRBJ1-2|-|11|-
CASSPGRGFTF
TGTGCCAGCAGCCCCGGGAGGGGTTTCACCTTC
>TRBV29-1|TRBJ2-1|-|11|-
CSVEEGWKQFF
TGCAGCGTTGAAGAGGGCTGGAAGCAGTTCTTC
>TRBV11-2|TRBJ2-2|-|15|few
CASSLGRGGTGELFF
TGTGCCAGCAGCTTAGGCAGGGGGGGCACCGGGGAGCTGTTTTTT
>TRBV30|TRBJ1-2|-|14|-
CAWSPPGFGYGYTF
TGTGCCTGGAGTCCTCCGGGGTTCGGCTATGGCTACACCTTC
>TRBV5-1|TRBJ2-5|-|15|-
CASNIGGGWQETQYF
TGCGCCAGCAACATTGGGGGGGGCTGGCAAGAGACCCAGTACTTC
>TRBV9|TRBJ2-3|-|15|-
CASSPQQGSTDTQYF
TGTGCCAGCAGCCCCCAACAGGGATCCACAGATACGCAGTATTTT
>TRBV6-6|TRBJ1-2|-|12|-
CASLSPNYGYTF
TGTGCCAGCCTCTCCCCTAACTATGGCTACACCTTC
>TRBV14|TRBJ2-7|-|14|few
CASSQDLTSYEQYF
TGTGCCAGCAGCCAAGACCTCACCTCCTACGAGCAGTACTTC
>TRBV7-2|TRBJ2-7|-|14|few
CASSLVPGAYEQYF
TGTGCCAGCAGCTTAGTTCCGGGGGCGTACGAGCAGTACTTC
>TRBV5-4|TRBJ2-5|-|12|few
CASSLEGRAQYF
TGTGCCAGCAGCTTGGAAGGACGAGCCCAGTACTTC
>TRBV11-2|TRBJ2-3|-|15|-
CASSLGRAVTDTQYF
TGTGCCAGCAGCTTGGGCAGGGCAGTAACAGATACGCAGTATTTT
>TRBV7-9|TRBJ1-2|TRBD1|13|-
CASSVGQGHGYTF
TGTGCCAGCAGCGTAGGACAGGGCCATGGCTACACCTTC